This TCR beta chain emerged from a study of CD8+ T cells in alopecia areata. In the study overall: Each recipient was a roughly 7-10-week-old female C3H/HeJ mouse given skin from a 6-12-month-old C3H/HeJ donor with spontaneous alopecia. The study, taken as a whole, reports: Normal skin's resident alphabeta T cells are sequenced alongside lesional scalp T cells. TCRs were shared less clearly across patients than in mice, possibly for HLA-related reasons. It was lesional scalp, especially alopecia totalis/universalis, that showed higher clonality than normal scalp.

Cells from pooled cutaneous lymph nodes were sorted by CD4, CD8alpha, NKG2D, NKG2ACE and other markers. This clone has only a few counts. Its antigen is currently unknown. Mouse gene names apply. TCR sequencing used cDNA made by reverse transcription of extracted RNA. Libraries were prepared by immunoSEQ multiplex PCR; TCRdb keeps only in-frame clonotypes and omits some of them. The sample includes approximately 300,000 clones, none of them occurring once. The receptor's source is a C3H/HeJ mouse with alopecia areata. Strain haplotype (MHC): H2-k. The sequenced material came from CD4+ T cells sorted from a lymph node.

The sequenced CDR3 bases are TGTGCCAGCAGTCGACCGGGACAGTACACCGGG. Translated: CASSRPGQYTG. The full CDR3 reads CASSRPGQYTGQLYF. The chain recombines TRBV14 with TRBJ2-2; 7 bases map to TRBD1. The CDR3 extends 4 residues past the end of the read, so its final part is completed from the germline J gene. The CDR3 contains 15 residues. With 4 bases clipped from V and 3 bases from J, the junction kept 6 bases outside the gene matches. CDR1 is SGHDT, CDR2 FRDEAV, per germline.